This record covers a single TCR beta chain. What it binds is not known. The sample belongs to a study of T cells in Graves' hyperthyroidism and ophthalmopathy. Looking at the study overall: Prior to any treatment, at the point of initial diagnosis, peripheral blood was collected. The study's findings and limits: Blood also carried most thyroid clonotypes expanded above 0.001.

Thyroid ultrasound, orbital computed tomography, clinical symptoms, and serum thyroxine and TRAb underpinned diagnoses. Ahead of any ophthalmopathy symptoms, the blood sample was obtained at the first diagnosis of hyperthyroidism. From RNA transcripts, TCR beta CDR3 regions were amplified. First-round RT-PCR of the TCR CDR3 relied on the HTBI primer set. TCRdb re-analysed the multiplex PCR reads in MiXCR, keeping a single row per CDR3 protein. Of about 24,000 distinct CDR3 sequences listed, about 53% are singletons. The length of the CDR3 is 13 residues. Trimming shortened V by 8 bases and J by 2 bases, and 12 bases separated the two germline ends. Germline V gene data show CDR1 as MNHEY and CDR2 as SVGEGT.

The sequence derives from a woman in her 40s with Graves' hyperthyroidism that later progressed to Graves' ophthalmopathy. V usage is TRBV6-2 or TRBV6-3 and J usage is TRBJ2-5; D is uncertain. The sequenced material came from blood. Written as DNA, the CDR3 is TGTGCCAGCCATTGGGCTACGCAAGAGACCCAGTACTTC. This codes for CASHWATQETQYF.